This T cell receptor beta chain was recovered during a study of neurological immune-mediated disorders. Points from the study as a whole: There were no CDR3 amino acid sequences shared by expanded clones across subjects, a result suggesting private repertoires in all groups.

Individuals who volunteered at a blood bank located in Maryland, USA, made up the group of healthy controls. Synthesis of cDNA was performed by 5'RACE using 10-nucleotide random UMIs. TCRdb called the 5' RACE reads again in MiXCR, with one record for every CDR3 protein. The sample yields some 53,000 distinct CDR3 sequences, 16% seen once. This clonotype was seen many times. No antigen is known for it. In germline, CDR1 is SGHRS, CDR2 YFSETQ. The CDR3 is made up of 16 amino acids. The V gene end was trimmed by 4 bases and the J gene end by 5 bases; junction bases not matched to a gene: 11. V is TRBV5-1 and J is TRBJ2-1; 8 nucleotides match TRBD2. Sequences were obtained from PBMCs. The TCR originated in a man in his 60s in good health. The CDR3 region has the DNA TGCGCCAGCAGCCCCCGTACTAGCGGACCGAACAATGAGCAGTTCTTC. Protein sequence: CASSPRTSGPNNEQFF.